The rows below give T cell receptor beta chains drawn from one sample of a study of OX40 agonist ivuxolimab in advanced cancers. Assay: immunoSEQ multiplex PCR; the TCRdb copy retains only in-frame clones and omits some. The repertoire holds tens of thousands of clones, with more than 70% as singletons. The sample in question was CD4+ or CD8+ T cells sorted from blood, obtained in a trial of the OX40 agonist ivuxolimab. Source of these receptors: an adult with an advanced solid tumor such as melanoma, head and neck, liver or kidney cancer. The CDR3 runs from the conserved cysteine through the conserved F or W. The D gene is left open where the match is weak.

cdr3_aa cdr3_nt j_call d_call v_call
CASSLLLGQGNEQYF TGTGCCAGCAGTTTATTGTTGGGACAGGGTAACGAGCAGTACTTC TRBJ2-7 TRBD1 TRBV27
CAPRGDPRHNEQFF TGCGCCCCCCGGGGAGACCCCCGGCACAATGAGCAGTTCTTC TRBJ2-1 - TRBV10-1
CASSKLRDRELAFF TGTGCCAGCAGCAAACTCCGGGACAGGGAGCTAGCTTTCTTT TRBJ1-1 TRBD1 TRBV13
CASQASGPFSYNEQFF TGTGCCAGCCAGGCTAGCGGTCCCTTCTCCTACAATGAGCAGTTCTTC TRBJ2-1 TRBD2 TRBV5-4
CASSLGGGPGDEQFF TGCGCCAGCAGCTTAGGGGGAGGGCCGGGCGATGAGCAGTTCTTC TRBJ2-1 - TRBV5-1
CASSRPQGYYGYTF TGTGCCAGCAGTCGTCCACAGGGGTACTATGGCTACACCTTC TRBJ1-2 TRBD1 TRBV28
CASSSMEPTTNEKLFF TGTGCCAGCAGTTCCATGGAGCCCACGACTAATGAAAAACTGTTTTTT TRBJ1-4 - TRBV28
CASWTGQVSDEQYF TGTGCCAGCTGGACAGGCCAAGTAAGCGACGAGCAGTACTTC TRBJ2-7 TRBD1 TRBV6-5
CASSASGTGYYEQYF TGTGCCAGCAGCGCGTCCGGGACAGGTTACTACGAGCAGTACTTC TRBJ2-7 TRBD1 TRBV7-2
CATSKYPGQGAEAFF TGTGCCACCAGCAAATATCCGGGACAGGGGGCGGAAGCTTTCTTT TRBJ1-1 TRBD1 TRBV15
CASTPLPDGNTEAFF TGCGCCAGCACTCCGCTCCCGGACGGGAACACTGAAGCTTTCTTT TRBJ1-1 - TRBV4-1
CASSRLDRDNEKLFF TGTGCCAGTAGTCGTTTGGACAGAGATAACGAAAAACTGTTTTTT TRBJ1-4 - TRBV19
CASSPSDSLGQPQHF TGCGCCAGCAGCCCATCCGACAGTCTCGGTCAGCCCCAGCATTTT TRBJ1-5 - TRBV5-1